Following are 21 T cell receptor beta chains from one sample sequenced in a study of regulatory T cells in long-lasting Graves disease (dated by TCRdb to about 2021). The protocol used for the library was multiplex PCR. Sequencing relied on an Illumina HiSeq 4000. To build TCR beta libraries, CDR3 regions were amplified by Arm-PCR using iRepertoire HTBI primers. The raw public data were reprocessed by TCRdb itself: fastp quality trimming at Q25, MiXCR clonotype calling, in-frame beta chains only. Merged by CDR3 protein, the rows form single entries marked with the most common genes and DNA. A total of about 420,000 distinct CDR3 sequences appear in this sample, over 15% of them only once. The top ten hold under 30% of the sample. The time point label, read with the paper, signifies: newly diagnosed GD, antithyroid drugs for less than 3 months. RNA was extracted from PBMCs in TRIzol for both TCR sequencing and RNA sequencing.

In addition, the sample was reused for a study of T cells in Graves' hyperthyroidism and ophthalmopathy.

Specimen: peripheral blood mononuclear cells (PBMCs), collected at new diagnosis, from a patient treated with antithyroid drugs. The receptor source for this set is a woman aged 18-29 years with Graves disease. Donor details come from another sample of the same person, matched by shared clones.

On this clonotype itself: A far more abundant clone sits one base away, making this likely a read error. J is TRBJ2-4 and V is TRBV28; unclear D gene. The J call is in doubt because the DNA end fits TRBJ2-7 better. Germline V gene lookup returns CDR1 MDHEN and CDR2 SYDVKM. The CDR3 sequence is 16 residues long. Here the CDR3 DNA reads TGTGCCAGCAGTTTCGGGTCAGGTATAGGGTCCTACGAGCAGTACTTC. It specifies CASSFGSGIGSYEQYF.

The chain employs TRBV9 and TRBJ2-1, with D tentatively TRBD2 (5 bases). From germline, CDR1 is SGDLS and CDR2 YYNGEE. V was shortened by 4 bases and J by 10 bases, with 15 bases between the two germline ends. The CDR3 spans 13 residues. CDR3: CASSTILDIEQFF. The DNA of the CDR3 is TGTGCCAGCAGCACAATACTAGATATAGAGCAGTTCTTC.

This clonotype was picked up a small number of times. This rearrangement joins TRBV6-2 or TRBV6-3 to TRBJ2-4; TRBD2 matches at 7 bases. Germline trimming cut 0 bases from V and 1 base from J; bases unmatched to any gene: 12. The CDR3 has 19 amino acids. The V gene's germline CDR1 is MNHEY and CDR2 SVGEGT. This CDR3 reads CASSYSSGVPGRAKNIQYF. The DNA of the CDR3 is TGTGCCAGCAGTTACTCGAGCGGGGTGCCGGGAAGGGCCAAAAACATTCAGTACTTC.

The genes are TRBV4-2 and TRBJ2-7, with D hard to call. V was clipped by 0 bases and J by 0 bases, with 12 bases between them. Per germline, CDR1 LGHNA and CDR2 YNFKEQ. The CDR3 consists of 16 residues. The CDR3 reads CASSQEVVASSYEQYF. The CDR3 region has the DNA TGTGCCAGCAGCCAAGAGGTCGTTGCAAGCTCCTACGAGCAGTACTTC.

This clonotype has a count of ten or more. The CDR3: CASSLVTGGIYNEQFF. The CDR3 DNA sequence: TGTGCCAGCAGCTTAGTTACAGGGGGCATCTACAATGAGCAGTTCTTC. The chain recombines TRBV7-9 with TRBJ2-1, with 9 bases aligning to TRBD1. Per the germline V gene, CDR1 is SEHNR and CDR2 is FQNEAQ (reference sequence). This CDR3 contains 16 residues. The trim removed 1 base at V and 3 bases at J, leaving 4 bases unmatched.

V and J are TRBV30 and TRBJ2-5; D possibly uses TRBD1 or TRBD2 (5 bases each). The length of the CDR3 is 14 residues. CDR1 and CDR2 (germline): GTSNPN, SVGIG (reference sequence). V lost 5 bases, J lost 3 bases, and 16 bases lay in between. Written as DNA, the CDR3 is TGTGCCTGGGGGGGATTCGGGATTAAAGAGACCCAGTACTTC. This translates into CAWGGFGIKETQYF. Drawing the rest from reference TRBV30 and TRBJ2-5, the complete variable domain is SQTIHQWPATLVQPVGSPLSLECTVEGTSNPNLYWYRQAAGRGLQLLFYSVGIGQISSEVPQNLSASRPQDRQFILSSKKLLLSDSGFYLCAWGGFGIKETQYFGPGTRLLVL.

This clonotype was seen a few times. The rearrangement joins TRBV7-3 to TRBJ2-2; D possibly corresponds to TRBD1 (6 bases). Trimming removed 2 bases from V and 6 bases from J, with 10 bases in between. Germline lookup yields CDR1 SGHTA and CDR2 FQGTGA. The CDR3 contains 14 residues. Here the CDR3 reads CASSLGDMAGELFF. In nucleotides, the CDR3 is TGTGCCAGCAGCTTAGGGGACATGGCCGGGGAGCTGTTTTTT.

To note about this clonotype: One base away lies a much larger clone, so this may be a sequencing read error. The chain recombines TRBV3-1 with TRBJ2-1; maybe TRBD2 (7 bases). This CDR3 comprises 15 residues. In germline, CDR1 is LGHDT, CDR2 YNNKEL (reference sequence). V lost 4 bases, J lost 8 bases, and 18 bases lay in between. The CDR3 protein is CASSLPRLGGDEQFF. The CDR3 DNA reads TGTGCCAGCAGCCTTCCAAGACTAGGGGGGGATGAGCAGTTCTTC.

A remark on this clonotype: Since a far larger clone is one base different, this is likely a read error. The rearrangement links TRBV6-1 to TRBJ2-1, with D perhaps assigned TRBD1 or TRBD2 (5 bases each). Trimming removed 5 bases from V and 7 bases from J, with 21 bases in between. Per germline, CDR1 MNHNS and CDR2 SASEGT. The CDR3 extends over 16 amino acids. The CDR3 DNA reads as TGTGCCAGCAGTACCTCCCGACGGGGCGGCGGGAATGAGCAGTTCTTC. Protein product: CASSTSRRGGGNEQFF.

This clonotype was counted at least ten times. The chain employs TRBV20-1 and TRBJ1-1; D is undetermined. V was trimmed by 3 bases and J by 4 bases, leaving 12 bases between them. Germline assignment: CDR1 DFQATT and CDR2 SNEGSKA (reference sequence). This CDR3 has 13 residues. CDR3 loop: CSASSARGTEAFF. CDR3 in DNA: TGCAGTGCTAGTTCCGCTCGAGGCACTGAAGCTTTCTTT.

This clonotype was detected only a few times. The chain combines TRBV25-1 with TRBJ2-2; no reliable D call. V lost 6 bases and J 4 bases, leaving 12 bases between the germline ends. This CDR3 is 14 amino acids long. Looked up from germline, CDR1 is MGHDK and CDR2 is SYGVNS. CDR3 in DNA: TGTGCCAGCAGGGGTAACGTGGCCACCGGGGAGCTGTTTTTT. Amino acid sequence: CASRGNVATGELFF.

The sample holds many counts of this clonotype. The J gene is TRBJ2-3, the V gene TRBV11-3; no reliable D call. V was cut by 1 base and J by 0 bases, with 5 bases left in between. The CDR3 contains 14 residues. Germline V gene data show CDR1 as SGHNT and CDR2 as YENEEA. DNA for the CDR3: TGTGCCAGCAGCTTAGGAGCCAGCACAGATACGCAGTATTTT. Its protein is CASSLGASTDTQYF. The entire variable domain, with the rest obtained from reference TRBV11-3 and TRBJ2-3, is as follows: EAGVVQSPRYKIIEKKQPVAFWCNPISGHNTLYWYLQNLGQGPELLIRYENEEAVDDSQLPKDRFSAERLKGVDSTLKIQPAELGDSAVYLCASSLGASTDTQYFGPGTRLTVL.

Only a few counts were recorded for this clonotype. The rearrangement uses TRBV4-1 and TRBJ1-6, with D unresolved. The length of the CDR3 is 14 residues. Trimming stripped 0 bases from V and 8 bases from J, with 8 bases between. CDR1 MGHRA and CDR2 YSYEKL come from the germline V gene. The CDR3 loop reads CASSQDLRYSPLHF. Here the CDR3 DNA reads TGCGCCAGCAGCCAAGATCTGAGGTATTCACCCCTCCACTTT.

This clonotype has just a few counts. At one end, the junction sequence differs from germline, possibly due to a read error. This sequence joins TRBV7-2 and TRBJ2-7; D not certain. CDR1 is SGHTA, CDR2 FQGNSA, per germline. The CDR3 covers 13 residues. The CDR3 sequence: CAGSPTATYEQYF. The CDR3 DNA is TGTGCCGGCAGCCCGACGGCAACCTACGAGCAGTACTTC.

This clonotype was counted ten times or more. The chain uses TRBV6-1 and TRBJ2-7, with D hard to call. CDR3 length equals 12 residues. Germline V gene sequence: CDR1 MNHNS, CDR2 SASEGT. V lost 8 bases and J 3 bases, leaving 11 bases between the germline ends. DNA of the CDR3: TGTGCCAGCGAGACGGCGGACTACGAGCAGTACTTC. Its protein is CASETADYEQYF.

This clonotype was detected ten times or more. The chain recombines TRBV28 with TRBJ1-1; D not resolved. The V end lost 7 bases, the J end lost 4 bases, and 22 bases lay between the germline ends. Germline V gene lookup returns CDR1 MDHEN and CDR2 SYDVKM. The CDR3 covers 16 residues. In nucleotides, the CDR3 is TGTGCCAGCACCCCAGAACCGGGGTTGGTAGGCACTGAAGCTTTCTTT. The encoded protein is CASTPEPGLVGTEAFF.

This chain joins TRBV9 and TRBJ1-2; 7 bases align to TRBD1. Unmatched junction bases numbered 8, after V lost 4 bases and J lost 2 bases. The germline V gene has CDR1 SGDLS and CDR2 YYNGEE. The CDR3 has 15 amino acids. The CDR3 here is CASSSRQGGNYGYTF. The CDR3 DNA follows: TGTGCCAGCAGCTCACGACAGGGCGGAAACTATGGCTACACCTTC.

At least ten counts were recorded for this clonotype. The chain combines TRBV6-2 or TRBV6-3 with TRBJ2-4; TRBD2 matches at 11 bases. The CDR3 consists of 19 residues. V lost 10 bases, J lost 0 bases, and 17 bases stayed unmatched. Germline CDR1 is MNHEY and CDR2 is SVGEGT. This CDR3 is CANPQPGLAVCKAKNIQYF. CDR3 DNA sequence: TGTGCCAACCCACAACCGGGACTAGCGGTTTGTAAAGCCAAAAACATTCAGTACTTC.

This clonotype was counted between two and nine times. This chain uses TRBV7-9 with TRBJ2-3; 7 bases map to TRBD2. CDR1 is SEHNR, CDR2 FQNEAQ, per germline (reference sequence). Trimming took 5 bases from V and 5 from J; bases not matched to a gene: 7. The CDR3 is made up of 14 amino acids. The CDR3 protein is CASSDTSELDTQYF. CDR3 DNA sequence: TGTGCCAGCAGCGATACTAGCGAATTAGATACGCAGTATTTT.

The sample holds many counts of this clonotype. The chain recombines TRBV28 with TRBJ2-2; D is possibly TRBD2 (6 bases). The V end lost 8 bases, the J end lost 1 base, and 8 bases lay between the germline ends. The CDR3 runs 13 residues. Looked up from germline, CDR1 is MDHEN and CDR2 is SYDVKM. The CDR3 bases are TGTGCCAGCCGTAGCGGGAACACCGGGGAGCTGTTTTTT. It is translated as CASRSGNTGELFF.

This chain uses TRBV29-1 with TRBJ2-1; 8 bases are shared with TRBD2. Germline-derived CDR1 and CDR2 are SQVTM and ANQGSEA. J was trimmed by 6 bases and V by 7 bases; bases with no gene match: 11. This CDR3 is 14 amino acids long. The CDR3 region is CSALEREKFNEQFF. The CDR3 DNA reads TGCAGCGCCCTTGAGCGGGAGAAATTCAATGAGCAGTTCTTC.